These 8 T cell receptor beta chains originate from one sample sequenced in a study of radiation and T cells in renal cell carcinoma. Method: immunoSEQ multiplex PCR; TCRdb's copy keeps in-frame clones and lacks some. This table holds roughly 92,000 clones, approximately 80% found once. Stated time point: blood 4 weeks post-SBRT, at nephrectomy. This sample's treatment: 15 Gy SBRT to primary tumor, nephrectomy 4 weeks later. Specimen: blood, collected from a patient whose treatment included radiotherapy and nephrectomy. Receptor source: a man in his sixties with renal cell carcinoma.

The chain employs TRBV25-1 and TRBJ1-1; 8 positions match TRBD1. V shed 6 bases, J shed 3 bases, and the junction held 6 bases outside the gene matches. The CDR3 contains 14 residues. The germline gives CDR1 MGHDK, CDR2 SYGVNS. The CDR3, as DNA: TGTGCCAGCAGGGAGACAGGGGCGTACACTGAAGCTTTCTTT. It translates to CASRETGAYTEAFF. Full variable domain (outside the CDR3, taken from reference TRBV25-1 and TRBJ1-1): EADIYQTPRYLVIGTGKKITLECSQTMGHDKMYWYQQDPGMELHLIHYSYGVNSTEKGDLSSESTVSRIRTEHFPLTLESARPSHTSQYLCASRETGAYTEAFFGQGTRLTVV.

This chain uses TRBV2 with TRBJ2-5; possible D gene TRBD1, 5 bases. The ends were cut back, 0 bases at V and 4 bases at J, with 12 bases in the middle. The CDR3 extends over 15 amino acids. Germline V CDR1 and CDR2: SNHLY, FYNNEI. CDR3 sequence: CASSEARTGSETQYF. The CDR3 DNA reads TGTGCCAGCAGTGAAGCGCGAACAGGATCAGAGACCCAGTACTTC.

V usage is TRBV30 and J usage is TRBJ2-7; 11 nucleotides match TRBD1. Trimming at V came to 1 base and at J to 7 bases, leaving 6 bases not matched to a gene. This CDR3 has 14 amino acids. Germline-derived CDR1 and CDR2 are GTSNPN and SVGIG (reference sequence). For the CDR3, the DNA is TGTGCCTGGAGTGAAGGACAGGGGGCCAAGGAGCAGTACTTC. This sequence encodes CAWSEGQGAKEQYF.

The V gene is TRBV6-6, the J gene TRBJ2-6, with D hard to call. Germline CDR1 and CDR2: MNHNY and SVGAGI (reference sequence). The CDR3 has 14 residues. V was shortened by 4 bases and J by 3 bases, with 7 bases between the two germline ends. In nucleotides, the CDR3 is TGTGCCAGCAGTTGGGGATATGGGGCCAACGTCCTGACTTTC. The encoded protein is CASSWGYGANVLTF.

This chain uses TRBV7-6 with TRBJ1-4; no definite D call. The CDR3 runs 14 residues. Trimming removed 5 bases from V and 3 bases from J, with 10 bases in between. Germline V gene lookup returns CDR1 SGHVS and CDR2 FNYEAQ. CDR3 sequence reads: CASSPRAANEKLFF. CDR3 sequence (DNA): TGTGCCAGCAGCCCCAGAGCGGCTAATGAAAAACTGTTTTTT. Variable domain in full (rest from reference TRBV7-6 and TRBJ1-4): GAGVSQSPRYKVTKRGQDVALRCDPISGHVSLYWYRQALGQGPEFLTYFNYEAQQDKSGLPNDRFSAERPEGSISTLTIQRTEQRDSAMYRCASSPRAANEKLFFGSGTQLSVL.

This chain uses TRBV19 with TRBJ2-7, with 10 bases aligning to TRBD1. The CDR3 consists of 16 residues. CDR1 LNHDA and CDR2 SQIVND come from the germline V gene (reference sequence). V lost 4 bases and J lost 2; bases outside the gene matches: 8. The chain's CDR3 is CASSNPPGTGAYEQYF. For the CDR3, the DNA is TGTGCCAGTAGTAATCCCCCTGGGACAGGGGCCTACGAGCAGTACTTC.

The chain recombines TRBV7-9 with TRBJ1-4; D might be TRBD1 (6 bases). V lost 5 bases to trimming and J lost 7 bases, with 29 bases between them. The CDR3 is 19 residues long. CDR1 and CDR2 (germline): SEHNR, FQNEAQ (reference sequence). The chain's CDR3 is CASSNGGGGPPTFTEKLFF. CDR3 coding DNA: TGTGCCAGCAGCAACGGTGGAGGGGGACCCCCAACATTTACTGAAAAACTGTTTTTT.

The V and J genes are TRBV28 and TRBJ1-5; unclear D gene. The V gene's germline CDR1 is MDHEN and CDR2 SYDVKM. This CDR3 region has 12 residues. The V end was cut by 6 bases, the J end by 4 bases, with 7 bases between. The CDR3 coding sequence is TGTGCCAGCAGGGGCCCAAATCAGCCCCAGCATTTT. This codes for CASRGPNQPQHF. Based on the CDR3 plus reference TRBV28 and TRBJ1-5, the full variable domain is DVKVTQSSRYLVKRTGEKVFLECVQDMDHENMFWYRQDPGLGLRLIYFSYDVKMKEKGDIPEGYSVSREKKERFSLILESASTNQTSMYLCASRGPNQPQHFGDGTRLSIL.